Reported below is one TCR beta chain. This specimen comes from a study of blood T cell repertoires in COVID-19. The overall study: The United States, Italy and Spain provided the acute and convalescent COVID-19 samples. T cells, B-cell-depleted T cells, or PBMCs supplied cDNA or gDNA.

In the original analysis: Amplification of reference gene primers provided the estimated nucleated cell counts. Libraries were prepared by immunoSEQ multiplex PCR; TCRdb keeps only in-frame clonotypes and omits some of them. That table supplies the V and J calls and clone size; D and trimming were determined from the DNA. The sample consists of roughly 290,000 clones, 75% to 90% of them appearing once. The CDR3 totals 13 residues. Deletions cut 0 bases from V and 2 bases from J, with 5 bases between. Germline CDR1 reads LGHDT; CDR2 reads YNNKEL (reference sequence). Sequenced sample: peripheral blood. The rearrangement joins TRBV3-1 (or the pseudogene TRBV3-2) to TRBJ2-7; no reliable D call. This sequence was found in a woman aged 55-69 years with acute or convalescent COVID-19. The CDR3 sequence: CASSQDGPYEQYF. The CDR3 nucleotides read TGTGCCAGCAGCCAAGATGGCCCCTACGAGCAGTACTTC.